These 19 T cell receptor beta chains share one sample of origin, sequenced in a study of T cells after yellow fever vaccination. TCRdb independently ran MiXCR on the 5' RACE reads; one entry per CDR3 protein. There are some 340,000 distinct CDR3 sequences in the sample; around a tenth occur only once, and 3% to 3.5% lies in the top ten. The input for sequencing was CD4+ T cells sorted from PBMCs, taken 45 days after the yellow fever booster vaccination. These receptors all come from a man between 18 and 35 years old who received the YFV17D yellow fever vaccine.

The gene calls are TRBV6-6 and TRBJ1-5; 9 bases line up with TRBD1. CDR1 and CDR2 (germline): MNHNY, SVGAGI (reference sequence). V shed 6 bases and J 1 base; nucleotides not matched to a gene: 13. CDR3 length: 18 amino acids. The CDR3 region is CASSSDRGIPMSNQPQHF. Written as DNA, the CDR3 is TGTGCCAGCAGCTCCGACAGGGGGATCCCTATGAGCAATCAGCCCCAGCATTTT.

This clonotype was picked up many times. CDR3 coding DNA: TGTGCCAGCAGCCCGGTTTGGCAGCCCCAAGAGACCCAGTACTTC. Protein: CASSPVWQPQETQYF. The V call is TRBV14, the J call TRBJ2-5, with D uncertain. CDR3 length: 15 residues. Germline values: CDR1 SGHDN, CDR2 FVKESK. Trimming stripped 4 bases from V and 1 base from J, with 13 bases between.

This clonotype occurred many times. The chain couples TRBV12-3 or TRBV12-4 to TRBJ2-3; the D call may be TRBD1 or TRBD2 (6 bases each). This CDR3 has 15 amino acids. Trimming stripped 2 bases from V and 0 bases from J, with 9 bases between. The CDR3 protein is CASSLQGTSTDTQYF. The CDR3 region has the DNA TGTGCCAGCAGTTTACAGGGGACTAGCACAGATACGCAGTATTTT.

This chain joins TRBV6-6 and TRBJ2-7; 9 bases align to TRBD1. The V and J ends lost 7 bases and 3 bases, in that order; junction bases with no gene match: 4. The CDR3 has 13 amino acids. Germline V gene sequence: CDR1 MNHNY, CDR2 SVGAGI (reference sequence). The CDR3 spells CASNRDRDYEQYF. The CDR3 DNA reads TGTGCCAGCAACCGGGACAGGGACTACGAGCAGTACTTC.

This clonotype was detected many times. J is TRBJ2-4 and V is TRBV6-2 or TRBV6-3, with D uncertain. CDR3 length equals 12 residues. CDR1 and CDR2 from the germline V gene are MNHEY and SVGEGT. Between the trimmed V and J ends, which lost 0 bases and 9 bases, there was a span of 6 bases. The CDR3 nucleotides are TGTGCCAGCAGTTACTCTGGTGGCATTCAGTACTTC. This encodes CASSYSGGIQYF.

This clonotype was counted ten times or more. This rearrangement joins TRBV11-2 to TRBJ2-2; D may be TRBD1 or TRBD2 (6 bases each). Trimming left V 6 bases short and J 4 bases short, with 27 bases between. The germline V gene has CDR1 SGHAT and CDR2 FQNNGV. The CDR3 loop spans 19 amino acids. In nucleotides, the CDR3 is TGTGCCAGCAGGCCATCCCTGTCTGGGGCAGGGGAGGCCACCGGGGAGCTGTTTTTT. It specifies CASRPSLSGAGEATGELFF.

This clonotype was counted a single time. The CDR3 nucleotides are TGTGCCAGCAGCTTAGGAGTCACCAGAGACTATGGCTACACCTTC. Amino acid sequence: CASSLGVTRDYGYTF. The chain links TRBV7-2 to TRBJ1-2, with D uncertain. There are 15 residues in the CDR3. CDR1 and CDR2 from the germline V gene are SGHTA and FQGNSA. V was shortened by 1 base and J by 3 bases, with 12 bases between the two germline ends.

This clonotype was counted only a few times. The chain is built from TRBV29-1 and TRBJ1-1, with TRBD1 as a possible D gene (6 bases). CDR1 and CDR2 (germline): SQVTM, ANQGSEA. The germline V and J ends were trimmed by 2 bases and 1 base, with 11 bases remaining between them. CDR3 size: 14 residues. CDR3 nucleotides: TGCAGCGTTGAACCGGGGGCGGCGAACACTGAAGCTTTCTTT. It is translated as CSVEPGAANTEAFF.

The gene calls are TRBV29-1 and TRBJ1-1; a weak D match, TRBD1 (6 bases). This CDR3 contains 16 residues. The germline V gene has CDR1 SQVTM and CDR2 ANQGSEA. Trimming cost V 4 bases and J 4 bases, with 22 bases left between them. CDR3 protein: CSVGWAARQVFTEAFF. The CDR3, as DNA: TGCAGCGTTGGATGGGCGGCGAGACAGGTGTTCACTGAAGCTTTCTTT.

The rearrangement uses TRBV3-1 and TRBJ1-2, with 8 bases fitting TRBD1. Germline values: CDR1 LGHDT, CDR2 YNNKEL (reference sequence). The V and J ends lost 3 bases and 6 bases, in that order; junction bases with no gene match: 6. This CDR3 has 14 residues. The CDR3 region has the DNA TGTGCCAGCAGCCACCTCACAGGGGGTAATGGCTACACCTTC. This translates into CASSHLTGGNGYTF. The full variable domain, completed using reference TRBV3-1 and TRBJ1-2, is DTAVSQTPKYLVTQMGNDKSIKCEQNLGHDTMYWYKQDSKKFLKIMFSYNNKELIINETVPNRFSPKSPDKAHLNLHINSLELGDSAVYFCASSHLTGGNGYTFGSGTRLTVV.

This clonotype has more than one count but fewer than ten. The chain joins TRBV29-1 to TRBJ1-1; no clear D gene. The CDR3 consists of 11 residues. Looked up from germline, CDR1 is SQVTM and CDR2 is ANQGSEA. Trimming cost V 6 bases and J 11 bases, with 16 bases left between them. In nucleotides, the CDR3 is TGCAGCGTCGCTACAGACGTAAAGGCTTTCTTT. Protein: CSVATDVKAFF.

This clonotype has at least ten counts. The chain employs TRBV27 and TRBJ2-5, with 8 bases lining up with TRBD2. The V gene end was trimmed by 5 bases and the J gene end by 5 bases; junction bases not matched to a gene: 7. There are 14 residues in the CDR3. Germline V gene data show CDR1 as MNHEY and CDR2 as SMNVEV (reference sequence). The CDR3: CASSHRVAGETQYF. CDR3 coding DNA: TGTGCCAGCAGTCATCGGGTAGCGGGGGAGACCCAGTACTTC.

This clonotype was detected a few times. The V call is TRBV6-1, the J call TRBJ1-1; D is perhaps TRBD1 (5 bases). Trimming left V 6 bases short and J 0 bases short, with 14 bases between. CDR1 is MNHNS and CDR2 is SASEGT in the germline V gene. CDR3 length: 15 amino acids. Here the CDR3 DNA reads TGTGCCAGCAGATCCGGGACGGCCTTGAACACTGAAGCTTTCTTT. Its translation: CASRSGTALNTEAFF.

This clonotype was seen a handful of times. V usage is TRBV7-9 and J usage is TRBJ1-1; 9 bases align to TRBD1. The V gene end was trimmed by 2 bases and the J gene end by 8 bases; junction bases not matched to a gene: 3. The CDR3 is 13 residues long. CDR1 is SEHNR, CDR2 FQNEAQ, per germline (reference sequence). CDR3 amino acids: CASSLTGGEEAFF. In DNA form, the CDR3 reads TGTGCCAGCAGCTTAACAGGGGGCGAGGAAGCTTTCTTT. Based on the CDR3 plus reference TRBV7-9 and TRBJ1-1, the full variable domain is DTGVSQNPRHKITKRGQNVTFRCDPISEHNRLYWYRQTLGQGPEFLTYFQNEAQLEKSRLLSDRFSAERPKGSFSTLEIQRTEQGDSAMYLCASSLTGGEEAFFGQGTRLTVV.

This clonotype has a handful of counts. Sequence at one end of the junction differs from germline and may be a read error. The chain links TRBV7-7 to TRBJ2-1; possibly TRBD2 for D (5 bases). The germline CDR1 and CDR2 sequences are SSHAT and FNYEAQ (reference sequence). The CDR3 is made up of 13 amino acids. This CDR3 reads CASSLELTGEQFF. In DNA form, the CDR3 reads TGTGCTAGCAGCTTAGAATTAACGGGAGAGCAGTTCTTC.

This clonotype has only a few counts. This CDR3 reads CSARDTVSGNTIYF. The CDR3 coding sequence is TGCAGTGCTAGAGATACCGTCTCTGGAAACACCATATATTTT. The chain couples TRBV20-1 to TRBJ1-3; D is unclear. Trimming shortened V by 0 bases and J by 0 bases, and 6 bases separated the two germline ends. The CDR3 contains 14 residues. Germline assignment: CDR1 DFQATT and CDR2 SNEGSKA (reference sequence).

This clonotype was counted ten times or more. The rearrangement joins TRBV6-5 to TRBJ2-5; D is possibly TRBD1 or TRBD2 (5 bases each). CDR3 length: 15 amino acids. V dropped 4 bases and J dropped 4 bases, with 16 bases sitting between them. The germline V gene encodes CDR1 MNHEY and CDR2 SVGAGI. CDR3 in DNA: TGTGCCAGCAGTTCTAAGTCAGGGACGGGAGAGACCCAGTACTTC. It encodes CASSSKSGTGETQYF.

CDR3 residues: CASSRQGRIGTQYF. CDR3 nucleotide sequence: TGTGCCAGCAGTAGACAGGGGAGAATTGGAACCCAGTACTTC. The chain couples TRBV6-5 to TRBJ2-5; TRBD1 agrees at 8 bases. This CDR3 is 14 amino acids long. In germline, CDR1 is MNHEY, CDR2 SVGAGI. V shed 5 bases and J 8 bases; nucleotides not matched to a gene: 10.

The chain recombines TRBV5-1 with TRBJ1-4; D is unresolved. The CDR3 covers 14 residues. Germline V gives CDR1 SGHRS, CDR2 YFSETQ. V dropped 4 bases and J dropped 4 bases, with 11 bases sitting between them. CDR3 in DNA: TGCGCCAGCAGCCCCGAGGCTCTTAATGAAAAACTGTTTTTT. This translates into CASSPEALNEKLFF.